The 14 T cell receptor beta chains reported below all come from one sample, sequenced in a study of blood T cell repertoires in COVID-19 (dated by TCRdb to 2020 to 2021). Library method: the immunoSEQ multiplex PCR assay. Imported from immuneACCESS, the table was reduced by TCRdb to in-frame sequences with V and J called. These copies leave out some clones; in studies compared against another copy, an unresolved V gene accounts for under half, and the cause of the remainder is not known. This sample gives around 460,000 clones in total; about 90% of them show up just once. 0.7% to 0.85% of the sample belongs to the ten largest clones. Sequencing was done on a sample of peripheral blood. The receptor source for this set is a man aged 18 to 30 with COVID-19, enrolled during active disease.

The V and J genes are TRBV5-1 and TRBJ1-3; no firm D call. Germline V CDR1 and CDR2: SGHRS, YFSETQ. The V end was cut by 4 bases, the J end by 0 bases, with 8 bases between. This CDR3 comprises 14 residues. CDR3 DNA sequence: TGCGCCAGCAGCGCGGGCCTCTCTGGAAACACCATATATTTT. Its translation: CASSAGLSGNTIYF.

The rearrangement joins TRBV19 to TRBJ2-7; TRBD1 might be the D (6 bases). This CDR3 region has 13 residues. Looked up from germline, CDR1 is LNHDA and CDR2 is SQIVND (reference sequence). Between the trimmed V and J ends, which lost 9 bases and 0 bases, there was a span of 12 bases. CDR3 region: CASPGHGSYEQYF. The CDR3 region has the DNA TGTGCCAGCCCGGGACATGGCTCCTACGAGCAGTACTTC.

V gene TRBV7-9 combines with J gene TRBJ2-1; D unresolved. V lost 1 base to trimming and J lost 5 bases, with 3 bases between them. The CDR3 consists of 12 residues. Per germline, CDR1 SEHNR and CDR2 FQNEAQ (reference sequence). The CDR3 here is CASSLDNNEQFF. Here the CDR3 DNA reads TGTGCCAGCAGCTTAGACAACAATGAGCAGTTCTTC.

This clone turned up a few times. CDR3 nucleotide sequence: TGCGCCAGCAGCGTAGGGGACAGCTCTAACTATGGCTACACCTTC. It translates to CASSVGDSSNYGYTF. V usage is TRBV5-1 and J usage is TRBJ1-2, with TRBD1 identical over 7 bases. The junction had 6 bases not matched to a gene; V was cut back by 4 bases and J by 0 bases. The CDR3 is made up of 15 amino acids. The V gene's germline CDR1 is SGHRS and CDR2 YFSETQ.

The chain joins TRBV27 to TRBJ2-7, with a weak D call TRBD2 (5 bases). In germline, CDR1 is MNHEY, CDR2 SMNVEV (reference sequence). The CDR3 runs to 15 residues. Deletions cut 3 bases from V and 3 bases from J, with 15 bases between. CDR3 nucleotides: TGTGCCAGCAGTTTGGAGAGGGTCTACGTCTACGAGCAGTACTTC. It translates to CASSLERVYVYEQYF.

The chain combines TRBV4-1 with TRBJ1-6; no clear D gene. The germline CDR1 and CDR2 sequences are MGHRA and YSYEKL. This CDR3 contains 13 residues. V lost 0 bases and J 10 bases, leaving 7 bases between the germline ends. CDR3 loop: CASSQDYASPLHF. CDR3 in DNA: TGCGCCAGCAGCCAAGATTATGCGTCACCCCTCCACTTT.

The V call is TRBV18, the J call TRBJ2-1, with D tentatively TRBD2 (6 bases). In germline, CDR1 is KGHSH, CDR2 LQKENI. V was clipped by 3 bases and J by 5 bases, with 11 bases between them. The length of the CDR3 is 14 residues. The CDR3 protein is CASSPVGLDNEQFF. The DNA of the CDR3 is TGTGCCAGCTCACCCGTGGGACTGGACAATGAGCAGTTCTTC.

Of note for this clone: Different DNA sequences within this sample yield the same CDR3. This rearrangement joins TRBV5-1 to TRBJ2-7; no reliable D call. This CDR3 comprises 11 residues. Trimming cost V 3 bases and J 2 bases, with 3 bases left between them. Germline loops: CDR1 SGHRS, CDR2 YFSETQ. The CDR3 reads CASSSAYEQYF. The CDR3 DNA follows: TGCGCCAGCAGCTCAGCCTACGAGCAGTACTTC.

This clone has only a few counts. V usage is TRBV14 and J usage is TRBJ2-2; 7 nucleotides agree with TRBD1. Trimming took 2 bases from V and 5 from J; bases not matched to a gene: 8. The CDR3 consists of 16 residues. Germline values: CDR1 SGHDN, CDR2 FVKESK. CDR3 nucleotides: TGTGCCAGCAGCCAATCTAAGGACAGGAGGACCGGGGAGCTGTTTTTT. This gives the protein CASSQSKDRRTGELFF.

This clone has just one count. The genes are TRBV27 and TRBJ2-6, with D tentatively TRBD2 (5 bases). CDR1 MNHEY and CDR2 SMNVEV come from the germline V gene (reference sequence). With 1 base removed from V and 1 base from J, the gap between germline ends came to 14 bases. The CDR3 totals 18 residues. CDR3 region: CASSLYDGKISGANVLTF. The CDR3 DNA follows: TGTGCCAGCAGTTTATACGACGGGAAGATTTCTGGGGCCAACGTCCTGACTTTC. Supplemented by reference TRBV27 and TRBJ2-6, the full variable domain reads EAQVTQNPRYLITVTGKKLTVTCSQNMNHEYMSWYRQDPGLGLRQIYYSMNVEVTDKGDVPEGYKVSRKEKRNFPLILESPSPNQTSLYFCASSLYDGKISGANVLTFGAGSRLTVL.

J is TRBJ2-1 and V is TRBV2, with 8 bases matching TRBD2. The CDR3 is made up of 13 amino acids. Losses at the gene ends were 7 bases for V and 6 bases for J; bases not matched to a gene: 5. Germline CDR1 reads SNHLY; CDR2 reads FYNNEI. In nucleotides, the CDR3 is TGTGCCAGCATCGGACTAGCCGGCAATGAGCAGTTCTTC. Translation gives CASIGLAGNEQFF.

The genes are TRBV18 and TRBJ2-1; 8 bases are a match to TRBD2. Germline V gene data show CDR1 as KGHSH and CDR2 as LQKENI. This CDR3 contains 15 residues. Trimming cost V 2 bases and J 9 bases; bases outside gene matches: 9. DNA for the CDR3: TGTGCCAGCTCACCAACGGTCGGGGGGGCCGGTGAGCAGTTCTTC. It specifies CASSPTVGGAGEQFF.

The chain has TRBV2 and TRBJ2-1; 9 nucleotides line up with TRBD2. CDR1 and CDR2 from the germline V gene are SNHLY and FYNNEI. The ends lost 6 bases at V and 9 bases at J; junction bases unmatched: 12. The CDR3 is made up of 15 amino acids. CDR3 in DNA: TGTGCCAGCAGGATGGGACTAGCATCCCCCTTTGAGCAGTTCTTC. It yields the protein CASRMGLASPFEQFF.

About this clone itself: Other DNA variants within this sample encode the same CDR3. The J gene is TRBJ2-5, the V gene TRBV24-1, with 9 positions matching TRBD1. With V trimmed by 3 bases and J by 2 bases, 3 bases remained unmatched. The CDR3 length is 15 residues. Germline values: CDR1 KGHDR, CDR2 SFDVKD. CDR3 sequence reads: CATSDLGQGQETQYF. The CDR3 DNA is TGTGCCACCAGTGATCTAGGACAGGGGCAAGAGACCCAGTACTTC.